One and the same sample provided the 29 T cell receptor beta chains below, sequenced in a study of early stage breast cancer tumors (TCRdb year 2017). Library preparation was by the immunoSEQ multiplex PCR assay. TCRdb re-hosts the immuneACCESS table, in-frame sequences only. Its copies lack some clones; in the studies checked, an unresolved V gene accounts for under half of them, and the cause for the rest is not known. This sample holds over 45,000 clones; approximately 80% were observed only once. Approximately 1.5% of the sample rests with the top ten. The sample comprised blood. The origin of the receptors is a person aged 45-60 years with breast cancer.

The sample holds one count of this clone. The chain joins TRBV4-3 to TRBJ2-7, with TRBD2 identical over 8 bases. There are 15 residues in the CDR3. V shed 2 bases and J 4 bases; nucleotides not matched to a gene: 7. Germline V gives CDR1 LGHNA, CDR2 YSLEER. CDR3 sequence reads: CASSQSLAGLYEQYF. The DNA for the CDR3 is TGCGCCAGCAGCCAAAGTCTAGCGGGTTTATACGAGCAGTACTTC.

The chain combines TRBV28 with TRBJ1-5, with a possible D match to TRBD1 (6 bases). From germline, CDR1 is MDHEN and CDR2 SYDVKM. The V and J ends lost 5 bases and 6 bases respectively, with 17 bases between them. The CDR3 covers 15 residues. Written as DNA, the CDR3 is TGTGCCAGCAGTACCCCCCAGGGGAGGGTTCAGCCCCAGCATTTT. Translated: CASSTPQGRVQPQHF.

In DNA, the CDR3 is TGCGCCAGCAGCCAAGATGACAGGGGAACAGATACGCAGTATTTT. It translates to CASSQDDRGTDTQYF. The rearrangement joins TRBV4-3 to TRBJ2-3; 8 positions match TRBD1. Germline CDR1 reads LGHNA; CDR2 reads YSLEER. The CDR3 has 15 residues. V lost 0 bases, J lost 3 bases, and 2 bases stayed unmatched.

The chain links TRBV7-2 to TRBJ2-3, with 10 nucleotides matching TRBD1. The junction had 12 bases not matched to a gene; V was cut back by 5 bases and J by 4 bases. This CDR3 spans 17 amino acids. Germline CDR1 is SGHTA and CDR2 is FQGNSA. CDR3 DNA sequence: TGTGCCAGCAGCCCCCGAATGACGGGACAGGGGTCAGATACGCAGTATTTT. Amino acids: CASSPRMTGQGSDTQYF.

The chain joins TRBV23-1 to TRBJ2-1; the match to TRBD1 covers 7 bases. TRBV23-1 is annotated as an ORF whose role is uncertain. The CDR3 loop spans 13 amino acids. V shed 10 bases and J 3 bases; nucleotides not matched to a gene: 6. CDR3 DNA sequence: TGCGCCACGGGGACAGACTACTACAATGAGCAGTTCTTC. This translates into CATGTDYYNEQFF.

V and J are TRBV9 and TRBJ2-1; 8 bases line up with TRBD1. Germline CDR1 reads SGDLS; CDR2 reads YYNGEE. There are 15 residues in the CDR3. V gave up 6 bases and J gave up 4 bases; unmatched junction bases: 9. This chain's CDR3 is CASKSGQGVYNEQFF. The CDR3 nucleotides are TGTGCCAGCAAGTCCGGACAGGGAGTTTACAATGAGCAGTTCTTC.

CDR3 nucleotides: TGTGCCAGCACCATTGGGGACAGAGATGGCTACACCTTC. Translation: CASTIGDRDGYTF. This chain uses TRBV28 with TRBJ1-2; 7 bases match TRBD1. The CDR3 is 13 amino acids. From germline, CDR1 is MDHEN and CDR2 SYDVKM. Unmatched junction bases numbered 8, after V lost 7 bases and J lost 6 bases.

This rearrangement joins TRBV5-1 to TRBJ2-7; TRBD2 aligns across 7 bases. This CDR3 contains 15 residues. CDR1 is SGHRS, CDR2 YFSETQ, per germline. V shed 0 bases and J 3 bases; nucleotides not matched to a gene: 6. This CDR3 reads CASSLGSGGLYEQYF. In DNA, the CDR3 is TGCGCCAGCAGCTTGGGGTCGGGAGGTCTCTACGAGCAGTACTTC.

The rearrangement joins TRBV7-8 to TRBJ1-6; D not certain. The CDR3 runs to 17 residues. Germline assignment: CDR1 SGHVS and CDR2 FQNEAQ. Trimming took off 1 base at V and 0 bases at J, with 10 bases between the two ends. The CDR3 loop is CASSLDFTSSYNSPLHF. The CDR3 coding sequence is TGTGCCAGCAGCTTAGACTTCACGAGCTCCTATAATTCACCCCTCCACTTT.

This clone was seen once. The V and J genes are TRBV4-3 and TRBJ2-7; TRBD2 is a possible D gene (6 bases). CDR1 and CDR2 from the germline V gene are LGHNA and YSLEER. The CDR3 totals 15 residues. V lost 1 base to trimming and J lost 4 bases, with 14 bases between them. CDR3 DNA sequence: TGCGCCAGCAGCCAAGGGAGGGAAGGGTGGTACGAGCAGTACTTC. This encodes CASSQGREGWYEQYF.

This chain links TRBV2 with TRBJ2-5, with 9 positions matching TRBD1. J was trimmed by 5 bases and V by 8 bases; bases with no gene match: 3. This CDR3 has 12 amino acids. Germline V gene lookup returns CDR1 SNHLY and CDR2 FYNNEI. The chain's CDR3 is CASGQGWETQYF. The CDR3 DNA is TGTGCCAGCGGACAGGGGTGGGAGACCCAGTACTTC.

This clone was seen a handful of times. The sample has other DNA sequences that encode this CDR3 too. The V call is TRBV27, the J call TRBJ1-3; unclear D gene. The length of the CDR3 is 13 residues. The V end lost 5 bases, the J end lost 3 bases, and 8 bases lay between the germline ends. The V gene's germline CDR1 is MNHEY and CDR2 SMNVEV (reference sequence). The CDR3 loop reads CASSPSGGNTIYF. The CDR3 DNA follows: TGTGCCAGCAGTCCCTCCGGTGGAAACACCATATATTTT.

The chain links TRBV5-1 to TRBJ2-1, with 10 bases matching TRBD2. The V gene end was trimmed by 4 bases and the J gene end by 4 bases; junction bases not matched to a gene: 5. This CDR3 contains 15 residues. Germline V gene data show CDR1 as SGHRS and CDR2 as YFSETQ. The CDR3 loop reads CASSRLAGEYNEQFF. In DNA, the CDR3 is TGCGCCAGCAGCCGTCTAGCGGGGGAGTACAATGAGCAGTTCTTC.

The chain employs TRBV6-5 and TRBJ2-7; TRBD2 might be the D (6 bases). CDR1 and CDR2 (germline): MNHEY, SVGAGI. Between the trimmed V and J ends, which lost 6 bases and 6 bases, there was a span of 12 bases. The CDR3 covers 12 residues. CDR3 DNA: TGTGCCAGCAGGCGGGACGCCCGCGAGCAGTACTTC. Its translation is CASRRDAREQYF.

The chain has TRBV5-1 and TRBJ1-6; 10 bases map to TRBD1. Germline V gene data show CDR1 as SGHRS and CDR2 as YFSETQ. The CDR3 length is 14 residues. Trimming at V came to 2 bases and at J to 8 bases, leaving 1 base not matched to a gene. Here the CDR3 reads CASSFGTGDSPLHF. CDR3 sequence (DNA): TGCGCCAGCAGCTTTGGGACAGGGGATTCACCCCTCCACTTT.

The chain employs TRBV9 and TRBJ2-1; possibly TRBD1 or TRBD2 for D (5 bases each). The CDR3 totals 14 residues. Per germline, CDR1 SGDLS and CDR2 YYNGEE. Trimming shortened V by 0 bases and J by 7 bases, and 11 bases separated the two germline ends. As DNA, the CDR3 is TGTGCCAGCAGCGTAGGGGCAGGGAGAAATGAGCAGTTCTTC. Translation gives CASSVGAGRNEQFF.

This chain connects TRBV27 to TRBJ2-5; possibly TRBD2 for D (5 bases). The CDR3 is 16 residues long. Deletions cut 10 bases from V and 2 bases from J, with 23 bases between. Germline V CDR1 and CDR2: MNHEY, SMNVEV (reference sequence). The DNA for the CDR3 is TGTGCCACCTACCCCAGGAGCGGACCGACTCAAGAGACCCAGTACTTC. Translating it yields CATYPRSGPTQETQYF.

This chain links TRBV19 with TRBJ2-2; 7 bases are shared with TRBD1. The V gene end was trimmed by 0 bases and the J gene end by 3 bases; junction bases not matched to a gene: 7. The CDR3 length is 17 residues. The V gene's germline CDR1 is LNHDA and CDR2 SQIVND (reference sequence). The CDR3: CASSIDLGTDYTGELFF. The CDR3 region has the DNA TGTGCCAGTAGTATAGATCTTGGGACAGACTACACCGGGGAGCTGTTTTTT.

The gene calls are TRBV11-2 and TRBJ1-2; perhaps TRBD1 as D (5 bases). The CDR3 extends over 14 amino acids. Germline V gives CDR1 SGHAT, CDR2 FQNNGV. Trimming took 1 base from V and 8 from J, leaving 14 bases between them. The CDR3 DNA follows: TGTGCCAGCAGCTTAGGAGGGGCGAGAGGAGGCTACACCTTC. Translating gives CASSLGGARGGYTF. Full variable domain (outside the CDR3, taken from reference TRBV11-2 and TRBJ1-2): EAGVAQSPRYKIIEKRQSVAFWCNPISGHATLYWYQQILGQGPKLLIQFQNNGVVDDSQLPKDRFSAERLKGVDSTLKIQPAKLEDSAVYLCASSLGGARGGYTFGSGTRLTVV.

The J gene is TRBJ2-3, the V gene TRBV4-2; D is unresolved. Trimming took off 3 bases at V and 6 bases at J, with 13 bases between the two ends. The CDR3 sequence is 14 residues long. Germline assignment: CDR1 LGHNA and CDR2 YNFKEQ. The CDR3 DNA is TGTGCCAGCAGCCACCGACTGGGCGAGGATACGCAGTATTTT. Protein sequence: CASSHRLGEDTQYF.

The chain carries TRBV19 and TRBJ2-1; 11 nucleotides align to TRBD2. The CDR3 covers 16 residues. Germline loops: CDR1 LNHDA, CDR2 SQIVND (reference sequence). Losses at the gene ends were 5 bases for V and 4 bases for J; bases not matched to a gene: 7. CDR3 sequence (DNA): TGTGCCAGTAGTGGGCTAGCGGGGGGCGAATACAATGAGCAGTTCTTC. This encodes CASSGLAGGEYNEQFF.

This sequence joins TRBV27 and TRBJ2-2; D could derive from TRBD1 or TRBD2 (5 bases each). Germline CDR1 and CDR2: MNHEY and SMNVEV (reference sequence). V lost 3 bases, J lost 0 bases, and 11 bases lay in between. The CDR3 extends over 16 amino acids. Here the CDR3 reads CASSFGTPANTGELFF. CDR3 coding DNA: TGTGCCAGCAGTTTCGGGACGCCGGCGAACACCGGGGAGCTGTTTTTT.

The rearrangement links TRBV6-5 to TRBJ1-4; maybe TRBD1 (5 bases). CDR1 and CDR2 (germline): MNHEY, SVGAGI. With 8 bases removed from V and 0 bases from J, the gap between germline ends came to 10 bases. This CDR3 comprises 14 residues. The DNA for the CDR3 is TGTGCCAGCGGGGGGACGGCAACTAATGAAAAACTGTTTTTT. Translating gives CASGGTATNEKLFF.

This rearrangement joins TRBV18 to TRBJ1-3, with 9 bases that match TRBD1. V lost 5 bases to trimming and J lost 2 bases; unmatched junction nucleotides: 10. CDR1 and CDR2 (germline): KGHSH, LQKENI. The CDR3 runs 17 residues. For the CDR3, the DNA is TGTGCCAGCTCATTCTCGACAGGGGGACCCACTGGAAACACCATATATTTT. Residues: CASSFSTGGPTGNTIYF.

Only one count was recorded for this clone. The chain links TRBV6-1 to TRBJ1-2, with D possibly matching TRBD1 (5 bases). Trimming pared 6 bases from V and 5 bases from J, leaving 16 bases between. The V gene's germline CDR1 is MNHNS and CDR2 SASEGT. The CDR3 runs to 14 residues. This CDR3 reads CASRTKGVRYGYTF. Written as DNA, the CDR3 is TGTGCCAGCAGAACAAAAGGGGTACGGTATGGCTACACCTTC.

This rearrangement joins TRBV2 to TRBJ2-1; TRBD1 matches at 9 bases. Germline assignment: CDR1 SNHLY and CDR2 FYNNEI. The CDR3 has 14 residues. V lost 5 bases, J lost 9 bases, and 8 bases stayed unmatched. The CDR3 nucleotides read TGTGCCAGCAGTAATTTCGACAGGGGGGTTGAGCAGTTCTTC. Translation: CASSNFDRGVEQFF.

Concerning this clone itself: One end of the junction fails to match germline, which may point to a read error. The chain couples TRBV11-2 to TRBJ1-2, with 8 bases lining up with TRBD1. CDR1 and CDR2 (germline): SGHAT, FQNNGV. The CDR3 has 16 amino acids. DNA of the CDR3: TGCGCCAGCAGCCAATCTCGGACAGGGCGACCCTATGGCTACACCTTC. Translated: CASSQSRTGRPYGYTF.

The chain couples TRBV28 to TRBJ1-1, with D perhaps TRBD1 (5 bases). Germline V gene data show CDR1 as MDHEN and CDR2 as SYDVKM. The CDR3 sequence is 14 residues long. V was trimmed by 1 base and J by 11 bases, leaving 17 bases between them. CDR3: CASSLLSPPGEAFF. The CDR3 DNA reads TGTGCCAGCAGTTTATTGTCCCCCCCGGGGGAGGCTTTCTTT.

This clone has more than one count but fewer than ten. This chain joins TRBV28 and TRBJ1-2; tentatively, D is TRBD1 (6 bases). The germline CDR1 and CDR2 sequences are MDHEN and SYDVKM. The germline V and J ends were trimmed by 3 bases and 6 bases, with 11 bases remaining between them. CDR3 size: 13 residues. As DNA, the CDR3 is TGTGCCAGCAGTTTGGGGGGCGCGGATGGCTACACCTTC. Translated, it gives CASSLGGADGYTF.